Presented here are 16 T cell receptor beta chains from one specimen sequenced in a study of long-term antiretroviral therapy in people with HIV. Survey level was the resolution at which the v3.0 immunoSEQ assay ran. Profiled with immunoSEQ multiplex PCR; TCRdb holds only in-frame clones, not every one. The sample shows approximately 25,000 clones, over 65% of them seen only once. Sequenced here: unsorted PBMCs, sampled around 5 years after starting antiretroviral therapy. These receptors were taken from a man in his forties with HIV.

The chain couples TRBV6-5 to TRBJ2-7, with D possibly matching TRBD2 (5 bases). Germline lookup yields CDR1 MNHEY and CDR2 SVGAGI. Deletions cut 8 bases from V and 7 bases from J, with 21 bases between. The CDR3 loop spans 14 amino acids. The CDR3 loop is CASCIKAGALEQYF. In DNA, the CDR3 is TGTGCCAGCTGCATTAAGGCGGGCGCCTTAGAGCAGTACTTC.

This sequence joins TRBV27 and TRBJ2-3, with 11 bases fitting TRBD1. Germline CDR1 is MNHEY and CDR2 is SMNVEV (reference sequence). The trim removed 4 bases at V and 6 bases at J, leaving 3 bases unmatched. The CDR3 sequence is 14 residues long. DNA for the CDR3: TGTGCCAGCAGTTGGGGGACAGGGGGGGATACGCAGTATTTT. Amino acid sequence: CASSWGTGGDTQYF.

This chain joins TRBV10-3 and TRBJ1-2; 8 nucleotides line up with TRBD1. CDR3 length equals 13 residues. V shed 3 bases, J shed 7 bases, and the junction held 4 bases outside the gene matches. Looked up from germline, CDR1 is ENHRY and CDR2 is SYGVKD. The DNA for the CDR3 is TGTGCCATCAGTGACCAGGGGGCAGGTGGCTACACCTTC. As protein: CAISDQGAGGYTF.

The V call is TRBV4-1, the J call TRBJ2-7; tentatively, D is TRBD1 (5 bases). V gave up 4 bases and J gave up 3 bases, with 19 bases separating them. The germline gives CDR1 MGHRA, CDR2 YSYEKL. This CDR3 has 16 amino acids. This CDR3 is CASSPMTLGQGYEQYF. In DNA, the CDR3 is TGCGCCAGCAGCCCTATGACCCTGGGGCAGGGCTACGAGCAGTACTTC.

In nucleotides, the CDR3 is TGTGCCAGCAGTGAAGAGGGACAGAACTATGGCTACACCTTC. Translated: CASSEEGQNYGYTF. This chain uses TRBV25-1 with TRBJ1-2; 7 bases agree with TRBD1. The CDR3 is made up of 14 amino acids. With V trimmed by 2 bases and J by 2 bases, 2 bases remained unmatched. The germline V gene encodes CDR1 MGHDK and CDR2 SYGVNS.

This chain joins TRBV5-1 and TRBJ2-3; D remains unclear. The V end was cut by 0 bases, the J end by 0 bases, with 8 bases between. The CDR3 runs to 15 residues. Germline V gives CDR1 SGHRS, CDR2 YFSETQ. The DNA for the CDR3 is TGCGCCAGCAGCTTGGAAAGGAGTAGCACAGATACGCAGTATTTT. The encoded protein is CASSLERSSTDTQYF. The full variable domain, rest sourced from reference TRBV5-1 and TRBJ2-3, is KAGVTQTPRYLIKTRGQQVTLSCSPISGHRSVSWYQQTPGQGLQFLFEYFSETQRNKGNFPGRFSGRQFSNSRSEMNVSTLELGDSALYLCASSLERSSTDTQYFGPGTRLTVL.

The V gene is TRBV10-2, the J gene TRBJ2-7, with 8 bases identical to TRBD2. Germline V gene lookup returns CDR1 WSHSY and CDR2 SAAADI. The V segment lost 1 base and the J segment 6 bases; nucleotides outside the gene matches: 14. The CDR3 consists of 17 residues. CDR3 sequence reads: CASSELSLRTAGGEQYF. The CDR3 region has the DNA TGCGCCAGCAGTGAGTTATCACTGAGGACGGCGGGGGGCGAGCAGTACTTC.

The chain employs TRBV9 and TRBJ2-2; D remains unclear. Germline CDR1 reads SGDLS; CDR2 reads YYNGEE. This CDR3 spans 13 amino acids. Trimming stripped 1 base from V and 5 bases from J, with 6 bases between. CDR3 sequence reads: CASSVFTTGELFF. DNA for the CDR3: TGTGCCAGCAGCGTATTCACAACCGGGGAGCTGTTTTTT.

The V and J genes are TRBV10-2 and TRBJ1-5; D is undetermined. V shed 0 bases and J shed 6 bases, with 9 bases lying between them. Germline assignment: CDR1 WSHSY and CDR2 SAAADI. This CDR3 spans 14 amino acids. CDR3 loop: CASSESGLGQPQHF. The DNA of the CDR3 is TGCGCCAGCAGTGAGTCGGGTCTGGGTCAGCCCCAGCATTTT.

The chain couples TRBV7-2 to TRBJ2-1; no reliable D call. The CDR3 consists of 15 residues. V was trimmed by 4 bases and J by 4 bases, leaving 14 bases between them. Germline V gene sequence: CDR1 SGHTA, CDR2 FQGNSA. This CDR3 is CASSSPATVYNEQFF. The CDR3 DNA reads as TGTGCCAGCAGCTCCCCCGCCACCGTATACAATGAGCAGTTCTTC.

This clone was seen a handful of times. The CDR3 DNA reads as TGTGCCAGCACCGAGGGGCAGGGTGCTCAGCCCCAGCATTTT. Its translation is CASTEGQGAQPQHF. This chain links TRBV2 with TRBJ1-5, with D possibly TRBD1 on 5 matching bases. CDR3 size: 14 residues. V dropped 7 bases and J dropped 6 bases, with 16 bases sitting between them. The germline CDR1 and CDR2 sequences are SNHLY and FYNNEI.

The rearrangement links TRBV5-1 to TRBJ2-7; D not certain. The CDR3 extends over 15 amino acids. Trimming left V 0 bases short and J 4 bases short, with 14 bases between. Germline V gene lookup returns CDR1 SGHRS and CDR2 YFSETQ. CDR3 nucleotide sequence: TGCGCCAGCAGCTTGGTAGTCTCTGGCAGATACGAGCAGTACTTC. Translated: CASSLVVSGRYEQYF.

To note about this clone: A read error may produce the germline difference seen at one junction end. The chain employs TRBV7-7 and TRBJ2-3; the D call may be TRBD1 or TRBD2 (6 bases each). Germline values: CDR1 SSHAT, CDR2 FNYEAQ (reference sequence). The CDR3 covers 16 residues. CDR3 DNA sequence: TGTGCTAGCAGCTTAGGTCTAGGGGGGAGCACAGATACGCAGTATTTT. Encoded protein: CASSLGLGGSTDTQYF.

The chain couples TRBV6-5 to TRBJ2-3; D may be TRBD1 (5 bases). Trimming removed 2 bases from V and 4 bases from J, with 7 bases in between. CDR3 size: 13 residues. Germline-derived CDR1 and CDR2 are MNHEY and SVGAGI. The CDR3 protein is CASSYLGADTQYF. The CDR3, as DNA: TGTGCCAGCAGTTACCTAGGGGCAGATACGCAGTATTTT.

The rearrangement links TRBV9 to TRBJ1-2; possibly TRBD1 for D (5 bases). The germline CDR1 and CDR2 sequences are SGDLS and YYNGEE. V lost 0 bases, J lost 6 bases, and 12 bases lay in between. This CDR3 has 14 residues. CDR3 bases: TGTGCCAGCAGCGTAGATGGGACTCCCCATGGCTACACCTTC. Translated: CASSVDGTPHGYTF.

The gene calls are TRBV12-5 and TRBJ2-5; TRBD2 matches at 10 bases. V shed 1 base, J shed 3 bases, and the junction held 2 bases outside the gene matches. The CDR3 covers 15 residues. Germline V lookup: CDR1 LGHNT, CDR2 FRNRAP. CDR3 sequence: CASGLGLAGEETQYF. The CDR3 region has the DNA TGTGCTAGTGGTTTGGGCCTAGCGGGGGAAGAGACCCAGTACTTC.